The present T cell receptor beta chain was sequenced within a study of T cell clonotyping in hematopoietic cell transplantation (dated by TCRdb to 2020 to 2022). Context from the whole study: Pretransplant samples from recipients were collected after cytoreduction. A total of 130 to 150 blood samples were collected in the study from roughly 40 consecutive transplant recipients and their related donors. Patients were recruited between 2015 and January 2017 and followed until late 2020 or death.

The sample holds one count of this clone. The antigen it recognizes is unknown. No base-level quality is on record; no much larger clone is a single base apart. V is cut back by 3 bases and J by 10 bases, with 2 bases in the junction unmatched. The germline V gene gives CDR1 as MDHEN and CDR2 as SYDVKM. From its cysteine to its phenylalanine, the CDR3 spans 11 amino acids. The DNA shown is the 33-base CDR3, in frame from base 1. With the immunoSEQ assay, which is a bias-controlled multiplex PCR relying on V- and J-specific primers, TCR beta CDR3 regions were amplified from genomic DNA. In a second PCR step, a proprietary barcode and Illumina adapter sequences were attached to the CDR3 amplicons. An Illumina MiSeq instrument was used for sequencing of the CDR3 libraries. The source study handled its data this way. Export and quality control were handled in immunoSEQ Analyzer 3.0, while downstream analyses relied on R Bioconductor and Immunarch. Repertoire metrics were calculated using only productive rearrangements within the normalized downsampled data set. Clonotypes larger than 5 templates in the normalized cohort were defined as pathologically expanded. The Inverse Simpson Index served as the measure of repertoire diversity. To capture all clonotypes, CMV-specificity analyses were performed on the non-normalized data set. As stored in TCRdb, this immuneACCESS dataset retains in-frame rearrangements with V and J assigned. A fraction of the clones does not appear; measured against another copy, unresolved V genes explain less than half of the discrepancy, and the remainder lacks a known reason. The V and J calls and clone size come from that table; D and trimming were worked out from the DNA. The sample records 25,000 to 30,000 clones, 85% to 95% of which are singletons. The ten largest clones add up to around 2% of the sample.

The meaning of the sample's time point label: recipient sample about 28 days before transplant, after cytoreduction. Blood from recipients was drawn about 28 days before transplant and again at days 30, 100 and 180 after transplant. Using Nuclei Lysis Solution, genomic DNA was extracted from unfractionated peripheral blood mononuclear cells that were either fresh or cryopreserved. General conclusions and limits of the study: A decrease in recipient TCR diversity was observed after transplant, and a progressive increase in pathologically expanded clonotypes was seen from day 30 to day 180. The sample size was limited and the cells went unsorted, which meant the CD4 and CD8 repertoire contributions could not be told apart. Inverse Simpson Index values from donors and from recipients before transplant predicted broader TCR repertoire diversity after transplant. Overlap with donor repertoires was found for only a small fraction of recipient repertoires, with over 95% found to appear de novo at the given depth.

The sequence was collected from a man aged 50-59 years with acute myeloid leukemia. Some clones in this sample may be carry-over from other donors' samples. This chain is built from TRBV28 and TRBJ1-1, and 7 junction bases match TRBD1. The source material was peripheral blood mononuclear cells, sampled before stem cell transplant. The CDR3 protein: CASSFGDRAFF. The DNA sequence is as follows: TGTGCCAGCAGTTTCGGGGACAGAGCTTTCTTT.